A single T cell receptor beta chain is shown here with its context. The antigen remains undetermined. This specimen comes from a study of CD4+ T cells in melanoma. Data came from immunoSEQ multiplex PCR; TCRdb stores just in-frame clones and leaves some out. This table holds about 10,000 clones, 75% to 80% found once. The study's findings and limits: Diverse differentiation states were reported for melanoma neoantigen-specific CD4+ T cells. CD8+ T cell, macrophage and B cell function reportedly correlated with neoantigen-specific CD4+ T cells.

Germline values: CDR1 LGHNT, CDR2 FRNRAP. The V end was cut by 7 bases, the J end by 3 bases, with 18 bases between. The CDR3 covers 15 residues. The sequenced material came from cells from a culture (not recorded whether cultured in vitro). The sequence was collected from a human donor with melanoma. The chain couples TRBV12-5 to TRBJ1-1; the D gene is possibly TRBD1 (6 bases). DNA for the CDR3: TGTGCTAGTGTCCCCGCCGGGACACCCGACACTGAAGCTTTCTTT. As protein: CASVPAGTPDTEAFF. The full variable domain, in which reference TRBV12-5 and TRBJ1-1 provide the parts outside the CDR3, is DARVTQTPRHKVTEMGQEVTMRCQPILGHNTVFWYRQTMMQGLELLAYFRNRAPLDDSGMPKDRFSAEMPDATLATLKIQPSEPRDSAVYFCASVPAGTPDTEAFFGQGTRLTVV.